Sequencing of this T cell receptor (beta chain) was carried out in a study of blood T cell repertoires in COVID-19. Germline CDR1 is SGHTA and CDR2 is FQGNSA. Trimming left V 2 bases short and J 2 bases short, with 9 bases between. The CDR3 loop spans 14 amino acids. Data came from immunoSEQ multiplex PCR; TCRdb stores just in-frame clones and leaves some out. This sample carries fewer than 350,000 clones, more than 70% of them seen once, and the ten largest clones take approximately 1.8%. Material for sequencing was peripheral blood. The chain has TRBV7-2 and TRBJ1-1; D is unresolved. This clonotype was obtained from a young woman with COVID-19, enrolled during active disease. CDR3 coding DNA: TGTGCCAGCAGCTTAAATGCGTTTAACACTGAAGCTTTCTTT. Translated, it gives CASSLNAFNTEAFF.